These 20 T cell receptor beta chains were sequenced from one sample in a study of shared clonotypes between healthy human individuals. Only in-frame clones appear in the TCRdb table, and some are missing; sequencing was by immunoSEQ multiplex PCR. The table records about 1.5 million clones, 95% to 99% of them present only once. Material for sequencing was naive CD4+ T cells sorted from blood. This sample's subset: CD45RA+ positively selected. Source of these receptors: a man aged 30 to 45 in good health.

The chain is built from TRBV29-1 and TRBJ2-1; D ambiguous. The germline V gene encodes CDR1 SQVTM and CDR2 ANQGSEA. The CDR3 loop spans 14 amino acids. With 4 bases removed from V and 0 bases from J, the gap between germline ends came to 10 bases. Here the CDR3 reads CSVVDGRSYNEQFF. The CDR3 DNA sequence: TGCAGCGTTGTTGACGGACGCTCCTACAATGAGCAGTTCTTC.

CDR3 sequence reads: CASSALEGGGELFF. The CDR3 coding sequence is TGTGCCAGCAGTGCCCTAGAAGGTGGCGGGGAGCTGTTTTTT. This chain links TRBV6-1 with TRBJ2-2; no reliable D call. V was cut by 4 bases and J by 7 bases, with 13 bases left in between. The CDR3 is made up of 14 amino acids. CDR1 MNHNS and CDR2 SASEGT come from the germline V gene.

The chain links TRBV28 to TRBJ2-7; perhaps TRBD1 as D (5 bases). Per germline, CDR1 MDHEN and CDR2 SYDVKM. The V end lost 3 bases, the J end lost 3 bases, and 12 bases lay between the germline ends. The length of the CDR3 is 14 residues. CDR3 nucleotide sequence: TGTGCCAGCAGTTTGTACCAGGGAATCTACGAGCAGTACTTC. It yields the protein CASSLYQGIYEQYF.

The CDR3 sequence: CASSLAGQKKETQYF. The CDR3 region has the DNA TGTGCCAGCAGCTTGGCCGGACAGAAGAAAGAGACCCAGTACTTC. V and J are TRBV7-9 and TRBJ2-5; weak D call: TRBD1 (6 bases). Germline lookup yields CDR1 SEHNR and CDR2 FQNEAQ (reference sequence). The CDR3 contains 15 residues. V was clipped by 3 bases and J by 3 bases, with 14 bases between them.

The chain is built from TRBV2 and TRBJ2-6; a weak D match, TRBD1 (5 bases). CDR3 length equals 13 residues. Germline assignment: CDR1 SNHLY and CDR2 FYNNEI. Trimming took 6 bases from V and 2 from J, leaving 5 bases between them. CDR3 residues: CASRGPGANVLTF. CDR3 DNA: TGTGCCAGCAGGGGGCCTGGGGCCAACGTCCTGACTTTC.

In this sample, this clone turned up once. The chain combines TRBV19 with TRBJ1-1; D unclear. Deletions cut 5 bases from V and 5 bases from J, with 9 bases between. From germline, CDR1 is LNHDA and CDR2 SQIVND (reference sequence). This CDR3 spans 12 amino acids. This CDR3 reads CASSDIGTEAFF. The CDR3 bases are TGTGCCAGTAGTGATATCGGGACTGAAGCTTTCTTT.

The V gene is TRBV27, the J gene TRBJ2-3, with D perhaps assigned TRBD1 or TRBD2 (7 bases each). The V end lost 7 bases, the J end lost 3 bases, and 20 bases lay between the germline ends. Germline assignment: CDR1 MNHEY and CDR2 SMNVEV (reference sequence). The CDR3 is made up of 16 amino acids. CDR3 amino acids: CASKGGRGRGTDTQYF. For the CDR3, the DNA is TGTGCCAGCAAGGGGGGGAGGGGGCGCGGGACAGATACGCAGTATTTT.

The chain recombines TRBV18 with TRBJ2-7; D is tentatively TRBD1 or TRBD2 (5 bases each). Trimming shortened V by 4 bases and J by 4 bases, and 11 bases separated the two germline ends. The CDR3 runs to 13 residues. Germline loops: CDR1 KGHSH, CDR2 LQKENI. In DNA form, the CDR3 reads TGTGCCAGCTCACAGGGGACGGGGTACGAGCAGTACTTC. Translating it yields CASSQGTGYEQYF.

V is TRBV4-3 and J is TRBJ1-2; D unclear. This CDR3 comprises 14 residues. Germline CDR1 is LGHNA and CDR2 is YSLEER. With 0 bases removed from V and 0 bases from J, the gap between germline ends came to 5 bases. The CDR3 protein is CASSQDRSNYGYTF. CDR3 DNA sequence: TGCGCCAGCAGCCAAGATCGGTCTAACTATGGCTACACCTTC.

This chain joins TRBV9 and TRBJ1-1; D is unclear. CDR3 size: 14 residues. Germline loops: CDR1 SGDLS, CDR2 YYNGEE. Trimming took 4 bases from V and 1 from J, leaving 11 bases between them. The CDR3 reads CASSPRTTNTEAFF. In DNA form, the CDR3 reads TGTGCCAGCAGCCCCCGAACAACGAACACTGAAGCTTTCTTT.

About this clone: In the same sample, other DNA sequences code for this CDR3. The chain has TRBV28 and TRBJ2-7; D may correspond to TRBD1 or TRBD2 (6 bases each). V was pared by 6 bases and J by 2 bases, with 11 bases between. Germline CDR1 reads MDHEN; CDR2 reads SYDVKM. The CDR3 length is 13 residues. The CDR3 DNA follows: TGTGCCAGCAGCGGGGGCCCTACCTACGAGCAGTACTTC. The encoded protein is CASSGGPTYEQYF. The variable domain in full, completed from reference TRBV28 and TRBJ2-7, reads DVKVTQSSRYLVKRTGEKVFLECVQDMDHENMFWYRQDPGLGLRLIYFSYDVKMKEKGDIPEGYSVSREKKERFSLILESASTNQTSMYLCASSGGPTYEQYFGPGTRLTVT.

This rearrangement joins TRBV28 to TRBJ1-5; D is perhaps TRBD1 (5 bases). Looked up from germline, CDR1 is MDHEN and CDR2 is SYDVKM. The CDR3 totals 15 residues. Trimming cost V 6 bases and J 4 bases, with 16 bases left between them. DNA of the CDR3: TGTGCCAGCAGAGGTGGGGGGGGAGGGAATCAGCCCCAGCATTTT. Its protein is CASRGGGGGNQPQHF.

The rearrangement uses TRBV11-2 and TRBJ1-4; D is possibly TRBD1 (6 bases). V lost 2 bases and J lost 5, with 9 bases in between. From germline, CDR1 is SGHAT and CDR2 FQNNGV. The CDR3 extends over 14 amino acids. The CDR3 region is CASSLMGANEKLFF. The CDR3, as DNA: TGTGCCAGCAGCTTAATGGGGGCGAATGAAAAACTGTTTTTT.

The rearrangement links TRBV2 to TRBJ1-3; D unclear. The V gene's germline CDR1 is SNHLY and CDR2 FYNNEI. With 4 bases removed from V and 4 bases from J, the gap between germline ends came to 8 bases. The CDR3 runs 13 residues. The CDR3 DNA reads TGTGCCAGCAGTGCTAGGACCGGAAACACCATATATTTT. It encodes CASSARTGNTIYF.

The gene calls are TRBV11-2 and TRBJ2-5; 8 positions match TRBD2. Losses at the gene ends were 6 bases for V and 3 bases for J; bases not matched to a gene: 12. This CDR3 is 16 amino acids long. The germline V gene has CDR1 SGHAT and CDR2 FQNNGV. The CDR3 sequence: CASRGTVGLVEETQYF. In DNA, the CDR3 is TGTGCCAGCAGGGGGACGGTGGGACTAGTCGAAGAGACCCAGTACTTC.

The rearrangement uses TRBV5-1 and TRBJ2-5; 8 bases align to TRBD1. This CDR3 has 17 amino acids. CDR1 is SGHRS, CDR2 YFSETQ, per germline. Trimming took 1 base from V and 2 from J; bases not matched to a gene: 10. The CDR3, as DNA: TGCGCCAGCAGCTTGAAAACGACAGGGGCACGGCAAGAGACCCAGTACTTC. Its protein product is CASSLKTTGARQETQYF.

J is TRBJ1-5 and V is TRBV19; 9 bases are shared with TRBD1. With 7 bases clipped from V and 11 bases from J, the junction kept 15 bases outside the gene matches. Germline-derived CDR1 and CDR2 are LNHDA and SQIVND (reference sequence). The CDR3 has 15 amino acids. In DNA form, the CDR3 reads TGTGCCAGTAACGGGTCGGGACAGGGCCTACGAACCCAGCATTTT. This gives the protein CASNGSGQGLRTQHF.

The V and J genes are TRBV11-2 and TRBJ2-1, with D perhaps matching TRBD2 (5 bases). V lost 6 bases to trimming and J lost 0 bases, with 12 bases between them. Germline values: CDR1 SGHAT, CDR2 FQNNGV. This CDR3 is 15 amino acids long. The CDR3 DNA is TGTGCCAGCAGGCTTAGAGGGAGCTCCTACAATGAGCAGTTCTTC. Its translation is CASRLRGSSYNEQFF.

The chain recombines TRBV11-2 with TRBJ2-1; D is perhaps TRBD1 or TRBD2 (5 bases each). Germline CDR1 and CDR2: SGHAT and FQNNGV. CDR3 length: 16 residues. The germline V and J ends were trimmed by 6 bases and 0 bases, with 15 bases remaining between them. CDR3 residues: CASRQPGRTSYNEQFF. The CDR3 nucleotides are TGTGCCAGCAGGCAACCGGGACGGACCTCCTACAATGAGCAGTTCTTC.

The chain's CDR3 is CASSAGVRETQYF. CDR3 in DNA: TGTGCCAGCAGCGCAGGGGTTCGAGAGACCCAGTACTTC. The V gene is TRBV28, the J gene TRBJ2-5; maybe TRBD1 (6 bases). V was cut by 6 bases and J by 4 bases, with 12 bases left in between. The CDR3 covers 13 residues. Germline V gene data show CDR1 as MDHEN and CDR2 as SYDVKM.